This T cell receptor beta chain was sequenced during a study of blood T cell repertoires in COVID-19. Participants were placed into cohorts based on the clinical history they reported. Two negative PCRs, clearance, or symptom resolution had been documented for recovered Cohort 3 donors. Per the authors' pipeline: Amplification of reference gene primers was used by the study to estimate nucleated cell counts. Using immunoSEQ multiplex PCR, the repertoire was profiled, and TCRdb retains in-frame clones only, with some absent. That table is the source of V, J and clone size, and D and trimming were worked out from the DNA. The data show approximately 300,000 clones, approximately 87% seen once. Sequenced input: PBMCs or T cells enriched from blood (not recorded which). This clonotype originated in a woman younger than 45 who had recovered from COVID-19.

The chain's CDR3 is CASSGTGGGGTEAFF. The CDR3 DNA reads as TGTGCCAGCAGTGGTACAGGGGGCGGCGGCACTGAAGCTTTCTTT. The genes are TRBV2 and TRBJ1-1; the match to TRBD1 covers 9 bases. The CDR3 spans 15 residues. Germline V gene data show CDR1 as SNHLY and CDR2 as FYNNEI. The trim removed 4 bases at V and 4 bases at J, leaving 7 bases unmatched.